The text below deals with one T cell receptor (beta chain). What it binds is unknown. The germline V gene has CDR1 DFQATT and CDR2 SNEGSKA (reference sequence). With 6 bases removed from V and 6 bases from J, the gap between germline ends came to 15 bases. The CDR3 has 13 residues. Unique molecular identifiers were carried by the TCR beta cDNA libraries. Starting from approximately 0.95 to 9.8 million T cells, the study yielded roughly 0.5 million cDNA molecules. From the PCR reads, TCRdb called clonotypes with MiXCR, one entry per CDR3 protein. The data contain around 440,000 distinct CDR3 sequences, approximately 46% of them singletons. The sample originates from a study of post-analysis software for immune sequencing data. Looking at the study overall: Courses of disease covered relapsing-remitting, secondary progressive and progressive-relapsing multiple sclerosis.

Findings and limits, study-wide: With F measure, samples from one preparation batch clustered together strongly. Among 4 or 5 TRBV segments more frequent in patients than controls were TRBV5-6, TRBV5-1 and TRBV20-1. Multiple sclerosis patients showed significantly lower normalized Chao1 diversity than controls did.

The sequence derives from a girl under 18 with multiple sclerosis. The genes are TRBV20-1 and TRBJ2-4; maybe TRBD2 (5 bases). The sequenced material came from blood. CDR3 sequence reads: CSAAEPLLNIQYF. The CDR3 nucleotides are TGCAGTGCAGCGGAACCGCTCTTAAACATTCAGTACTTC.